Below are 4 T cell receptor beta chains sequenced from a single sample in a study of Ad26.COV2.S vaccination and SARS-CoV-2 variants. The data were produced by immunoSEQ multiplex PCR, yet TCRdb's version contains in-frame clones alone and is incomplete. The repertoire holds about 320,000 clones, about 85% seen once, with around 2.2% in the top ten. Stated treatment: about 20 received Ad26.COV2.S at low or high dose, single or two shots; roughly five received placebo; per-sample allocation not given. Material that was analyzed had been drawn on day 63 after the first vaccine or placebo injection. Sequencing was performed on peripheral blood, taken in a trial of Ad26.COV2.S vaccine versus placebo. The receptors were gathered from a person between 18 and 65 years old who received the Ad26.COV2.S COVID-19 vaccine or a placebo.

The J gene is TRBJ1-2, the V gene TRBV20-1; D unclear. The CDR3 sequence is 11 residues long. V was pared by 0 bases and J by 8 bases, with 7 bases between. Germline V gene sequence: CDR1 DFQATT, CDR2 SNEGSKA (reference sequence). The CDR3 spells CSARDRSGYTF. The CDR3 bases are TGCAGTGCTAGAGATCGGAGCGGCTACACCTTC.

The chain has TRBV7-3 and TRBJ2-2; 7 bases fit TRBD1. Germline-derived CDR1 and CDR2 are SGHTA and FQGTGA. V lost 5 bases, J lost 6 bases, and 12 bases stayed unmatched. The CDR3 runs to 16 residues. DNA of the CDR3: TGTGCCAGCAGCGTAGCACAGGGGTTTCCTCCCGGGGAGCTGTTTTTT. It translates to CASSVAQGFPPGELFF.

This clone was seen just once. The chain employs TRBV15 and TRBJ2-1, with TRBD1 identical over 7 bases. The CDR3 sequence is 16 residues long. The V segment lost 4 bases and the J segment 0 bases; nucleotides outside the gene matches: 6. From germline, CDR1 is LNHNV and CDR2 YYDKDF (reference sequence). The CDR3 sequence is CATSNPRDSSYNEQFF. CDR3 in DNA: TGTGCCACCAGCAACCCCAGGGACAGCTCCTACAATGAGCAGTTCTTC.

The rearrangement uses TRBV7-7 and TRBJ2-5; D remains ambiguous. From germline, CDR1 is SSHAT and CDR2 FNYEAQ (reference sequence). The CDR3 has 15 residues. The V gene lost 2 bases and the J gene lost 5 bases, with 15 bases spanning the gap. The DNA for the CDR3 is TGTGCCAGCAGCTTAACGGCCACCCATGAGGAGACCCAGTACTTC. It specifies CASSLTATHEETQYF.